What follows describes a single T cell receptor (beta chain). Its target is unknown. Unmatched junction bases numbered 8, after V lost 5 bases and J lost 3 bases. Looked up from germline, CDR1 is SGHVS and CDR2 is FQNEAQ. This CDR3 is 15 amino acids long. Treatment of the sample: oral pan-JAK inhibitor, 5-10 mg twice daily. The sample belongs to a study of CD8+ T cells in alopecia areata. It was cDNA, reverse transcribed from extracted RNA, that served as the sequencing template. This table comes from immunoSEQ multiplex PCR, and its TCRdb copy is limited to in-frame clones, with some not included. This sample has 130,000 or so clones, with 70% to 90% found just once. General study results and limits: In scalp and blood during tofacitinib, many expanded lesional clones persisted. Within the top 100, expanded CD8+ clones significantly decreased with tofacitinib, as did scalp clonality.

Specimen: CD8+ T cells sorted from blood, collected at week 4, from a patient treated with tofacitinib. The chain links TRBV7-8 to TRBJ2-3; TRBD2 agrees at 7 bases. This receptor was taken from a human donor with alopecia areata. The CDR3 loop reads CASSARDYSTDTQYF. In nucleotides, the CDR3 is TGTGCCAGCAGCGCCAGGGACTACTCAACAGATACGCAGTATTTT.